This TCR beta chain was identified during a study of cytomegalovirus exposure and HLA in healthy donors. Per germline, CDR1 GTSNPN and CDR2 SVGIG (reference sequence). Trimming removed 2 bases from V and 0 bases from J, with 5 bases in between. The CDR3 runs 12 residues. This clone has only one observation. The antigen is undetermined. Study conclusions and caveats: According to the study, some 160 TCR beta chains were cytomegalovirus-associated.

The PCR employed 60 Vbeta primers together with 13 Jbeta primers. Profiling relied on immunoSEQ multiplex PCR, and the TCRdb table lists in-frame clones only, not all of them. Of 160,000 or so clones listed, approximately 88% are singletons. Unrecorded immune exposure was likely among donors, who were nominally healthy when sampled. This TCR derives from a woman under 30 in good health and CMV-seronegative. Sequences were obtained from PBMCs. The chain is built from TRBV30 and TRBJ2-7; D remains unclear. The CDR3 loop is CAWSLPSYEQYF. CDR3 bases: TGTGCCTGGAGTCTCCCCTCCTACGAGCAGTACTTC.